This entry lists 32 T cell receptor beta chains sequenced from one sample in a study of CD8 T cells in Susac syndrome. A quantity of roughly 0.5 to 1 ug RNA underwent reverse transcription using random hexamers. TCRdb redid the calling of the immunoSEQ multiplex PCR reads with MiXCR, one entry per CDR3 protein. The sample includes fewer than 150,000 distinct CDR3 sequences, 94% of them seen just once. Specimen: CD8+ T cells from PBMCs. The receptors shown here come from a human donor in good health.

This clonotype appeared once. The chain uses TRBV12-3 or TRBV12-4 and TRBJ2-1; 7 bases align to TRBD2. J gave up 7 bases and V 6 bases, and 6 bases lay outside the gene matches. This CDR3 has 13 residues. The CDR3 loop reads CASSRGSINEQFF. As DNA, the CDR3 is TGTGCCAGCAGCCGCGGGAGTATTAATGAGCAGTTCTTC.

The sample holds a few counts of this clonotype. At one end the junction does not follow the germline gene, possibly because of a read error. The chain employs TRBV4-3 and TRBJ2-7, with 11 nucleotides matching TRBD1. The CDR3 runs 14 residues. The germline V gene encodes CDR1 LGHNA and CDR2 YSLEER. The CDR3 loop is CASSQGQGAYEQYF. DNA for the CDR3: TGTGCCAGCAGCCAGGGACAGGGGGCCTACGAGCAGTACTTC.

The chain has TRBV9 and TRBJ2-7; possible D gene TRBD1, 6 bases. Germline values: CDR1 SGDLS, CDR2 YYNGEE. V lost 4 bases, J lost 6 bases, and 20 bases lay in between. The CDR3 sequence is 15 residues long. The CDR3 DNA is TGTGCCAGCAGCCCTCACGGGGACATGCTTGGCGAGCAGTACTTC. Its protein product is CASSPHGDMLGEQYF. Combining the CDR3 with reference TRBV9 and TRBJ2-7 gives the whole variable domain DSGVTQTPKHLITATGQRVTLRCSPRSGDLSVYWYQQSLDQGLQFLIQYYNGEERAKGNILERFSAQQFPDLHSELNLSSLELGDSALYFCASSPHGDMLGEQYFGPGTRLTVT.

The rearrangement uses TRBV4-2 and TRBJ2-1; D is possibly TRBD2 (5 bases). Deletions cut 1 base from V and 8 bases from J, with 12 bases between. CDR1 and CDR2 from the germline V gene are LGHNA and YNFKEQ. The CDR3 sequence is 14 residues long. The CDR3 protein is CASSQGGEADEQFF. The CDR3 DNA reads as TGTGCCAGCAGCCAAGGGGGAGAGGCCGATGAGCAGTTCTTC.

The chain is built from TRBV4-3 and TRBJ2-7, with D unclear. CDR1 is LGHNA, CDR2 YSLEER, per germline. V lost 1 base and J lost 0, with 10 bases in between. CDR3 length equals 15 residues. CDR3 sequence (DNA): TGCGCCAGCAGCCAAGTGGCGGACCGCTCCTACGAGCAGTACTTC. Its protein is CASSQVADRSYEQYF.

In its sample, this clonotype was seen once. The chain recombines TRBV7-9 with TRBJ2-1; possibly TRBD2 for D (6 bases). CDR1 and CDR2 (germline): SEHNR, FQNEAQ (reference sequence). The CDR3 extends over 17 amino acids. V lost 2 bases and J lost 4, with 18 bases in between. CDR3: CASSLSSGLPMYNEQFF. CDR3 nucleotides: TGTGCCAGCAGCTTATCGTCGGGACTTCCAATGTACAATGAGCAGTTCTTC.

This clonotype was observed once. V is TRBV19 and J is TRBJ2-7, with 7 bases aligning to TRBD2. The V gene's germline CDR1 is LNHDA and CDR2 SQIVND (reference sequence). The CDR3 consists of 15 residues. Trimming cost V 4 bases and J 0 bases; bases outside gene matches: 6. Written as DNA, the CDR3 is TGTGCCAGTAGTAGCCGGGACTACAGCTCCTACGAGCAGTACTTC. Translated, it gives CASSSRDYSSYEQYF. Looking up the rest from reference TRBV19 and TRBJ2-7 gives the full variable domain: DGGITQSPKYLFRKEGQNVTLSCEQNLNHDAMYWYRQDPGQGLRLIYYSQIVNDFQKGDIAEGYSVSREKKESFPLTVTSAQKNPTAFYLCASSSRDYSSYEQYFGPGTRLTVT.

The chain uses TRBV27 and TRBJ2-7, with D unresolved. Trimming took 3 bases from V and 6 from J, leaving 15 bases between them. Germline V CDR1 and CDR2: MNHEY, SMNVEV (reference sequence). The CDR3 consists of 14 residues. The CDR3 DNA is TGTGCCAGCAGTTTCCGGAGTGCTTCGGGCGAGCAGTACTTC. Protein product: CASSFRSASGEQYF.

The chain carries TRBV6-2 or TRBV6-3 and TRBJ2-7, with TRBD1 identical over 10 bases. This CDR3 has 15 residues. Germline CDR1 and CDR2: MNHEY and SVGEGT. V was pared by 5 bases and J by 4 bases, with 8 bases of the junction left unmatched. The CDR3 sequence is CASSPRDRGRYEQYF. The CDR3 DNA is TGTGCCAGCAGTCCCCGGGACAGGGGTCGGTACGAGCAGTACTTC.

This clonotype was seen just once. The CDR3 sequence is CASSQYRDNEQYF. In nucleotides, the CDR3 is TGTGCCAGCAGCCAATACCGGGACAACGAGCAGTACTTC. The rearrangement links TRBV14 to TRBJ2-7; a possible D gene is TRBD1 (6 bases). V dropped 2 bases and J dropped 5 bases, with 10 bases sitting between them. The CDR3 is made up of 13 amino acids. Per germline, CDR1 SGHDN and CDR2 FVKESK.

The V call is TRBV20-1, the J call TRBJ2-5; no clear D. The length of the CDR3 is 15 residues. Trimming left V 6 bases short and J 5 bases short, with 22 bases between. CDR1 is DFQATT, CDR2 SNEGSKA, per germline (reference sequence). DNA for the CDR3: TGCAGTGCAAGTACGGTCTGGCTTTCGAGGGAGACCCAGTACTTC. This encodes CSASTVWLSRETQYF.

On this clonotype itself: At one of its ends the junction is not consistent with the germline gene, which may arise from a read error. This chain links TRBV27 with TRBJ2-3; TRBD2 matches 14 bases. Germline CDR1 is MNHEY and CDR2 is SMNVEV (reference sequence). The CDR3 is made up of 15 amino acids. The CDR3 nucleotides are TGTGCCACCTCGGGGGGGACTAGCGGGAGAGATGCGCAGTATTTT. Translation gives CATSGGTSGRDAQYF.

This rearrangement joins TRBV7-3 to TRBJ2-3; 9 nucleotides align to TRBD2. This CDR3 region has 16 residues. CDR1 is SGHTA, CDR2 FQGTGA, per germline. V shed 4 bases and J 0 bases; nucleotides not matched to a gene: 5. The CDR3 loop is CASSSRLAASTDTQYF. As DNA, the CDR3 is TGTGCCAGCAGCTCCCGACTAGCGGCAAGCACAGATACGCAGTATTTT. Based on the CDR3 plus reference TRBV7-3 and TRBJ2-3, the full variable domain is GAGVSQTPSNKVTEKGKYVELRCDPISGHTALYWYRQSLGQGPEFLIYFQGTGAADDSGLPNDRFFAVRPEGSVSTLKIQRTERGDSAVYLCASSSRLAASTDTQYFGPGTRLTVL.

This clonotype was found once. The genes are TRBV9 and TRBJ2-7; D gene unclear. The CDR3 consists of 15 residues. V was pared by 0 bases and J by 2 bases, with 12 bases between. CDR1 is SGDLS, CDR2 YYNGEE, per germline. Here the CDR3 DNA reads TGTGCCAGCAGCGTAGGCGGCAGCGTAACCTACGAGCAGTACTTC. This sequence encodes CASSVGGSVTYEQYF.

The gene calls are TRBV13 and TRBJ2-3; 14 bases agree with TRBD2. This CDR3 comprises 18 residues. V lost 1 base to trimming and J lost 1 base; unmatched junction nucleotides: 4. The germline V gene has CDR1 PRHDT and CDR2 FYEKMQ (reference sequence). The CDR3 protein is CASSLERGLAGGTDTQYF. The CDR3 DNA follows: TGTGCCAGCAGCTTAGAGCGGGGACTAGCGGGAGGCACAGATACGCAGTATTTT.

The V and J genes are TRBV29-1 and TRBJ2-2; D may correspond to TRBD1 or TRBD2 (6 bases each). The CDR3 consists of 16 residues. The V gene's germline CDR1 is SQVTM and CDR2 ANQGSEA. Trimming removed 5 bases from V and 2 bases from J, with 18 bases in between. CDR3 in amino acids: CSVIGGGVYNTGELFF. CDR3 in DNA: TGCAGCGTTATCGGAGGGGGTGTCTACAACACCGGGGAGCTGTTTTTT.

This chain joins TRBV11-2 and TRBJ2-1; maybe TRBD2 (5 bases). Trimming removed 5 bases from V and 0 bases from J, with 17 bases in between. The germline V gene has CDR1 SGHAT and CDR2 FQNNGV. The CDR3 has 17 residues. CDR3 sequence reads: CASSQYRTGSSYNEQFF. The CDR3 bases are TGTGCCAGCAGCCAATACCGGACTGGAAGCTCCTACAATGAGCAGTTCTTC.

V is TRBV6-2 or TRBV6-3 and J is TRBJ2-2; D possibly uses TRBD1 or TRBD2 (5 bases each). The germline CDR1 and CDR2 sequences are MNHEY and SVGEGT. V lost 7 bases, J lost 3 bases, and 18 bases lay in between. CDR3 length: 16 residues. The CDR3 reads CASTPEGFTHTGELFF. The CDR3 DNA sequence: TGTGCCAGCACCCCCGAGGGGTTCACCCACACCGGGGAGCTGTTTTTT.

In this sample, this clonotype turned up once. The chain employs TRBV13 and TRBJ2-6; 10 positions match TRBD1. V shed 5 bases and J 4 bases; nucleotides not matched to a gene: 8. Germline CDR1 reads PRHDT; CDR2 reads FYEKMQ (reference sequence). This CDR3 is 17 amino acids long. The CDR3 coding sequence is TGTGCCAGCAGCAAAGCCGGGACAGGGGTCGGGGCCAACGTCCTGACTTTC. Residues: CASSKAGTGVGANVLTF.

The rearrangement links TRBV15 to TRBJ2-6, with D possibly TRBD1 on 6 matching bases. CDR3 size: 18 residues. Germline loops: CDR1 LNHNV, CDR2 YYDKDF (reference sequence). The V end lost 1 base, the J end lost 9 bases, and 22 bases lay between the germline ends. CDR3 residues: CATSRVPSGGQPFNVLTF. CDR3 in DNA: TGTGCCACCAGCAGAGTTCCTTCTGGGGGCCAACCTTTCAACGTCCTGACTTTC.

V gene TRBV7-8 combines with J gene TRBJ1-4; D unclear. CDR3 length: 15 residues. Trimming took 5 bases from V and 5 from J, leaving 15 bases between them. CDR1 and CDR2 (germline): SGHVS, FQNEAQ. CDR3 bases: TGTGCCAGCAGCCCCGGCGGAGAGCCGAATGAAAAACTGTTTTTT. Translation gives CASSPGGEPNEKLFF. Using reference TRBV7-8 and TRBJ1-4 for the parts outside the CDR3, the full variable domain is GAGVSQSPRYKVAKRGQDVALRCDPISGHVSLFWYQQALGQGPEFLTYFQNEAQLDKSGLPSDRFFAERPEGSVSTLKIQRTQQEDSAVYLCASSPGGEPNEKLFFGSGTQLSVL.

The sample holds one count of this clonotype. The CDR3 DNA reads as TGCAGCGTTACTCAGCTGAACCTAAACTATGGCTACACCTTC. It is translated as CSVTQLNLNYGYTF. The chain uses TRBV29-1 and TRBJ1-2; D ambiguous. V dropped 5 bases and J dropped 2 bases, with 15 bases sitting between them. CDR1 is SQVTM, CDR2 ANQGSEA, per germline. The CDR3 is 14 amino acids.

This chain joins TRBV25-1 and TRBJ1-1, with unresolved D. Trimming stripped 6 bases from V and 3 bases from J, with 14 bases between. This CDR3 is built from 14 residues. Germline values: CDR1 MGHDK, CDR2 SYGVNS. This CDR3 reads CASSPGTRDTEAFF. CDR3 bases: TGTGCCAGCAGCCCGGGCACCCGGGACACTGAAGCTTTCTTT.

V is TRBV29-1 and J is TRBJ2-5; TRBD2 agrees at 10 bases. The CDR3 covers 15 residues. Germline trimming cut 7 bases from V and 3 bases from J; bases unmatched to any gene: 11. Germline V gene lookup returns CDR1 SQVTM and CDR2 ANQGSEA. The CDR3 DNA follows: TGCAGCGCTAAACCGGGACTAGCGTACAAAGAGACCCAGTACTTC. It encodes CSAKPGLAYKETQYF.

The count of this clonotype is one. The chain employs TRBV14 and TRBJ1-5; D call uncertain. Germline CDR1 is SGHDN and CDR2 is FVKESK. There are 13 residues in the CDR3. Deletions cut 3 bases from V and 6 bases from J, with 9 bases between. CDR3 coding DNA: TGTGCCAGCAGCCACCGACATGGTCAGCCCCAGCATTTT. It yields the protein CASSHRHGQPQHF.

The rearrangement links TRBV19 to TRBJ1-2; D is unclear. V shed 10 bases and J shed 8 bases, with 11 bases lying between them. The CDR3 is made up of 10 amino acids. Germline CDR1 reads LNHDA; CDR2 reads SQIVND (reference sequence). Written as DNA, the CDR3 is TGTGCCACTGAACACGGAGGCTACACCTTC. This encodes CATEHGGYTF.

The genes are TRBV7-2 and TRBJ2-7; D may match TRBD1 or TRBD2 (5 bases each). Between the trimmed V and J ends, which lost 5 bases and 0 bases, there was a span of 17 bases. This CDR3 has 16 amino acids. From germline, CDR1 is SGHTA and CDR2 FQGNSA. CDR3 DNA: TGTGCCAGCAGCCACCGGGACGCAGGGAGCTCCTACGAGCAGTACTTC. Its protein product is CASSHRDAGSSYEQYF.

The genes are TRBV29-1 and TRBJ2-7; 9 nucleotides match TRBD1. In germline, CDR1 is SQVTM, CDR2 ANQGSEA. This CDR3 region has 13 residues. The J segment lost 1 base and the V segment lost 6 bases, leaving 4 bases of the junction unmatched. CDR3 nucleotides: TGCAGCGTGGGACAGGGACGGTCCTACGAGCAGTACTTC. As protein: CSVGQGRSYEQYF.

V gene TRBV5-6 combines with J gene TRBJ2-7, with D tentatively TRBD1 (5 bases). V lost 4 bases, J lost 3 bases, and 14 bases lay in between. CDR1 is SGHDT and CDR2 is YYEEEE in the germline V gene. CDR3 length equals 14 residues. CDR3 sequence reads: CASSTMDNYYEQYF. The DNA of the CDR3 is TGTGCCAGCAGCACAATGGACAACTACTACGAGCAGTACTTC.

The chain joins TRBV18 to TRBJ2-7; D is ambiguous. CDR3 length: 13 amino acids. V lost 2 bases and J 3 bases, leaving 8 bases between the germline ends. Germline CDR1 and CDR2: KGHSH and LQKENI. The CDR3 here is CASSPNPDYEQYF. The CDR3 region has the DNA TGTGCCAGCTCACCAAACCCGGACTACGAGCAGTACTTC.

CDR3 in DNA: TGTGCCAGCAGTTTTAGTTCCGGAGGGACCCAGTACTTC. Translated: CASSFSSGGTQYF. The chain recombines TRBV12-3 or TRBV12-4 with TRBJ2-5; weak D call: TRBD2 (5 bases). Trimming cost V 3 bases and J 7 bases, with 12 bases left between them. This CDR3 has 13 amino acids.

The rearrangement links TRBV9 to TRBJ2-1; the D is unclear. This CDR3 spans 13 amino acids. Deletions cut 0 bases from V and 5 bases from J, with 6 bases between. CDR1 and CDR2 from the germline V gene are SGDLS and YYNGEE. CDR3 sequence: CASSVVGNNEQFF. DNA for the CDR3: TGTGCCAGCAGCGTAGTTGGAAACAATGAGCAGTTCTTC.